This T cell receptor (beta chain) originates from a study of cytomegalovirus exposure and HLA in healthy donors. These donors were members of the roughly 130-subject validation cohort, a group separate from the approximately 680-subject first cohort. Assay used: immunoSEQ multiplex PCR; TCRdb lists only in-frame clones, some missing. This table has 190,000 or so clones, approximately 83% appearing once. Germline V lookup: CDR1 SGDLS, CDR2 YYNGEE. This CDR3 comprises 14 residues. V gave up 4 bases and J gave up 5 bases; unmatched junction bases: 5. Material for sequencing was PBMCs. The TCR originated in a woman younger than 35 in good health and CMV-seropositive. This chain connects TRBV9 to TRBJ1-1; TRBD1 matches 10 bases. CDR3 protein: CASSRQGAETEAFF. DNA for the CDR3: TGTGCCAGCAGCCGACAGGGGGCCGAGACTGAAGCTTTCTTT. The variable domain in full, completed from reference TRBV9 and TRBJ1-1, reads DSGVTQTPKHLITATGQRVTLRCSPRSGDLSVYWYQQSLDQGLQFLIQYYNGEERAKGNILERFSAQQFPDLHSELNLSSLELGDSALYFCASSRQGAETEAFFGQGTRLTVV.